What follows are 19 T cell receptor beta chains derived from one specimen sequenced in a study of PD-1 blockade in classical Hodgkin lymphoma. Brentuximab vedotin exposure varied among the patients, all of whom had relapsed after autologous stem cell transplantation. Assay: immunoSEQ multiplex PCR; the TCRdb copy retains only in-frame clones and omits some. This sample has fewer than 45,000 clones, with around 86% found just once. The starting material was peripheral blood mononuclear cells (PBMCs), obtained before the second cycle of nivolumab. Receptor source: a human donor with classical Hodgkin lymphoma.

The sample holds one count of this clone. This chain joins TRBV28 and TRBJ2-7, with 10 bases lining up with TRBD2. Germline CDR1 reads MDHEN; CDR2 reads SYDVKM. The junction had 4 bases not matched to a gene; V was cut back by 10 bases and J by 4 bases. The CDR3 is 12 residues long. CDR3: CATGLAEYEQYF. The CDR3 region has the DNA TGTGCCACCGGACTAGCGGAATACGAGCAGTACTTC.

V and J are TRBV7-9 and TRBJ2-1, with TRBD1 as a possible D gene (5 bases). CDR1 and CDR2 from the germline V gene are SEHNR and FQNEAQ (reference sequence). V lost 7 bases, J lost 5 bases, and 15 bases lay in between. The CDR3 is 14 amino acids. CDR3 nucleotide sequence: TGTGCCAGCACCTCACCTGTCAGGGACAATGAGCAGTTCTTC. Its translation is CASTSPVRDNEQFF.

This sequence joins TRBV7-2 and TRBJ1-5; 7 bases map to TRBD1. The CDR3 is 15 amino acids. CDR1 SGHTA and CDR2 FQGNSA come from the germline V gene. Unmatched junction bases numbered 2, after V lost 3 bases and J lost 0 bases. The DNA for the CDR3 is TGTGCCAGCAGCTTGACAGGGACTAGCAATCAGCCCCAGCATTTT. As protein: CASSLTGTSNQPQHF.

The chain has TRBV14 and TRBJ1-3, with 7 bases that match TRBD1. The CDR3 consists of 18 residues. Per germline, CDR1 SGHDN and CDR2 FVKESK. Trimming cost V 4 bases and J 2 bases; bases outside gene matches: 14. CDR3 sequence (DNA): TGTGCCAGCAGCCTGAGGGGCTCCACAGGGGTAGCTGGAAACACCATATATTTT. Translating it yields CASSLRGSTGVAGNTIYF. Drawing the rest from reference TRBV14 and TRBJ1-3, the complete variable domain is EAGVTQFPSHSVIEKGQTVTLRCDPISGHDNLYWYRRVMGKEIKFLLHFVKESKQDESGMPNNRFLAERTGGTYSTLKVQPAELEDSGVYFCASSLRGSTGVAGNTIYFGEGSWLTVV.

As DNA, the CDR3 is TGTGCCAGCAGCCGGGGGGACAGGGCAAATGGCTACACCTTC. Protein product: CASSRGDRANGYTF. This chain connects TRBV6-5 to TRBJ1-2; 9 bases are a match to TRBD1. This CDR3 comprises 14 residues. Germline lookup yields CDR1 MNHEY and CDR2 SVGAGI. With V trimmed by 6 bases and J by 6 bases, 8 bases remained unmatched.

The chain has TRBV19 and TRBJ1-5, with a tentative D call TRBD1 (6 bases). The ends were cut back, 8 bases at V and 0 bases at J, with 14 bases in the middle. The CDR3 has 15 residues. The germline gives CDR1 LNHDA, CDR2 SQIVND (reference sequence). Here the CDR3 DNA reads TGTGCCAGTGGGGGCCGGCCTCATAGCAATCAGCCCCAGCATTTT. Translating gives CASGGRPHSNQPQHF.

CDR3 sequence: CSVDLGQFNEKLFF. For the CDR3, the DNA is TGCAGCGTTGACCTGGGACAATTTAATGAAAAACTGTTTTTT. The rearrangement joins TRBV29-1 to TRBJ1-4, with D maybe TRBD1 (6 bases). The V end was cut by 3 bases, the J end by 4 bases, with 12 bases between. The germline CDR1 and CDR2 sequences are SQVTM and ANQGSEA. The CDR3 has 14 residues.

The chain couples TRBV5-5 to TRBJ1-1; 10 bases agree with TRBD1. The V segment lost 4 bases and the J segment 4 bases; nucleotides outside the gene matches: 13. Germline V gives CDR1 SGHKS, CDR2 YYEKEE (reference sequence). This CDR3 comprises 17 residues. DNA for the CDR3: TGTGCCAGCAGCGCGGGACAGGGGTTCGTTTCAGTCACTGAAGCTTTCTTT. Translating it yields CASSAGQGFVSVTEAFF.

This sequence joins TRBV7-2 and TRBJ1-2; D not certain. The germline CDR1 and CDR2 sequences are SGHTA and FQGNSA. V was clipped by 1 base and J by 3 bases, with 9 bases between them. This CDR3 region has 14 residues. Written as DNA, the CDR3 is TGTGCCAGCAGCTTAGGAGGGAATCACTATGGCTACACCTTC. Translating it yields CASSLGGNHYGYTF.

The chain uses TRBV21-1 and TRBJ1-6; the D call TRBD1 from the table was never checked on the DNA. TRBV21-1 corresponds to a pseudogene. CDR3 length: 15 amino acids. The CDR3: CASTPTGTTNSPLHF. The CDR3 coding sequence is TGTGCCAGCACCCCGACAGGAACAACTAATTCACCCCTCCACTTT.

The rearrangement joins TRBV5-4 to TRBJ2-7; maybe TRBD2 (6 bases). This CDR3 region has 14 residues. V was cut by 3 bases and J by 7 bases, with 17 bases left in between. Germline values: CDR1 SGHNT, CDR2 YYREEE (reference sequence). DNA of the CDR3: TGTGCCAGCAGCTGGGGGGTGGACACGATGGAGCAGTACTTC. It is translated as CASSWGVDTMEQYF. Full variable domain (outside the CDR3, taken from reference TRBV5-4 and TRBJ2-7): ETGVTQSPTHLIKTRGQQVTLRCSSQSGHNTVSWYQQALGQGPQFIFQYYREEENGRGNFPPRFSGLQFPNYSSELNVNALELDDSALYLCASSWGVDTMEQYFGPGTRLTVT.

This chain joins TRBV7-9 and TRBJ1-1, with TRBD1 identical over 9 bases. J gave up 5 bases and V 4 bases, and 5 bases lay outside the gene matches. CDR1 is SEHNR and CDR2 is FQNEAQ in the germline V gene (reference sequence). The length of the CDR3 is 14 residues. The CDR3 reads CASSWGQGWTEAFF. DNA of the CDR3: TGTGCCAGCAGCTGGGGACAGGGCTGGACTGAAGCTTTCTTT. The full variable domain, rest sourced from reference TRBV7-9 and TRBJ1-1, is DTGVSQNPRHKITKRGQNVTFRCDPISEHNRLYWYRQTLGQGPEFLTYFQNEAQLEKSRLLSDRFSAERPKGSFSTLEIQRTEQGDSAMYLCASSWGQGWTEAFFGQGTRLTVV.

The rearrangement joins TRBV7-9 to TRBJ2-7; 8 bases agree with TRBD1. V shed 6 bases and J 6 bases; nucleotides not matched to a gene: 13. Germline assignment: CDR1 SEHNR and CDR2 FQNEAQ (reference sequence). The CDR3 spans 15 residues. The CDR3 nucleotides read TGTGCCAGCAGTCAGGGGGCGCTTCTTACGGGCGAGCAGTACTTC. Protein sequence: CASSQGALLTGEQYF.

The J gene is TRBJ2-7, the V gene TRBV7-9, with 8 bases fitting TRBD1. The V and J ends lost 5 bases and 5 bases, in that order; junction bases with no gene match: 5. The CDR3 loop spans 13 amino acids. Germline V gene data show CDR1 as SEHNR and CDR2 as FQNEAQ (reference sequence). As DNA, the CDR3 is TGTGCCAGCAGCACCCGGACAGGGCACGAGCAGTACTTC. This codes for CASSTRTGHEQYF. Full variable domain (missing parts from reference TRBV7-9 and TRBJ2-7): DTGVSQNPRHKITKRGQNVTFRCDPISEHNRLYWYRQTLGQGPEFLTYFQNEAQLEKSRLLSDRFSAERPKGSFSTLEIQRTEQGDSAMYLCASSTRTGHEQYFGPGTRLTVT.

The DNA for the CDR3 is TGTGCCAGCAGCCAAGATGAGGGAGCGAGGCCCCAGCATTTT. Translating it yields CASSQDEGARPQHF. The chain employs TRBV4-2 and TRBJ1-5; D uncertain. The CDR3 is 14 amino acids. The V end lost 0 bases, the J end lost 9 bases, and 12 bases lay between the germline ends. In germline, CDR1 is LGHNA, CDR2 YNFKEQ.

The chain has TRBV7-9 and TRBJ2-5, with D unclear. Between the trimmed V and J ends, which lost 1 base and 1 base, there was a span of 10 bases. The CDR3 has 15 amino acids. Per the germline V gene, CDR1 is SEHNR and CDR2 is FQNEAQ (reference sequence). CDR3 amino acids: CASSLVSSSQETQYF. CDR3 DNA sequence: TGTGCCAGCAGCTTAGTCAGTAGCAGCCAAGAGACCCAGTACTTC.

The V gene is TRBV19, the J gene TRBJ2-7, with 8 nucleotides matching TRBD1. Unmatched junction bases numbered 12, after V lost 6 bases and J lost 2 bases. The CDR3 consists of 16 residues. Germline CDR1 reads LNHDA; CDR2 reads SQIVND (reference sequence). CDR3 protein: CASSQGAGTVTYEQYF. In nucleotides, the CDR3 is TGTGCCAGTAGCCAGGGGGCCGGGACAGTTACCTACGAGCAGTACTTC.

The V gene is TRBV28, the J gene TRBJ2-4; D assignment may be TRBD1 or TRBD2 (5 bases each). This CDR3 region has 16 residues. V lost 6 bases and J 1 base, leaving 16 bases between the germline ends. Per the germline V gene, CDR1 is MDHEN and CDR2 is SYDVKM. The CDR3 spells CASSRRTSGAKNIQYF. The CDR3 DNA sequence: TGTGCCAGCAGCCGACGGACATCGGGGGCCAAAAACATTCAGTACTTC.

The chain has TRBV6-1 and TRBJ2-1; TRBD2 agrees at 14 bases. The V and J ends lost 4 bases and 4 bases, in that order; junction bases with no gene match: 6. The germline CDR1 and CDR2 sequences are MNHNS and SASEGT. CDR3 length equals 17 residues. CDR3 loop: CASSGGTSGGTYNEQFF. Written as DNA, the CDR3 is TGTGCCAGCAGTGGTGGGACTAGCGGGGGAACTTACAATGAGCAGTTCTTC.